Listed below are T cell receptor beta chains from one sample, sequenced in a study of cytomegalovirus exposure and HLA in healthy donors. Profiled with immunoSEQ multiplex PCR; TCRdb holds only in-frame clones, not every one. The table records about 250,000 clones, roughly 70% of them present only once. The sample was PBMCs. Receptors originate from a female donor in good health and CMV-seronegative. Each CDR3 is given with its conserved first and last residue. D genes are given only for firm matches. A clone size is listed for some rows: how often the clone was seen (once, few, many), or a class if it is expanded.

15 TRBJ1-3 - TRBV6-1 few TGTGCCAGCAGTACTCTCCAAATCTCTGGAAACACCATATATTTT CASSTLQISGNTIYF
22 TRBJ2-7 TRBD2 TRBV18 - TGTGCCAGCTCACATCGACGAATGCATCCAGGGACTAGCGGGAGGGGTCCCTACGAGCAGTACTTC CASSHRRMHPGTSGRGPYEQYF
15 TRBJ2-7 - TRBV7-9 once TGTGCCAGCAGCCATCCATCTAGTTCGTCCTACGAGCAGTACTTC CASSHPSSSSYEQYF
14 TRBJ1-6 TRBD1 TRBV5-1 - TGCGCCAGCAGCTCACAGGGGGAGGATTCACCCCTCCACTTT CASSSQGEDSPLHF
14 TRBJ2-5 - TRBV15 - TGTGCCACCAGCAGAGACCGTGGGAGAGAGACCCAGTACTTC CATSRDRGRETQYF
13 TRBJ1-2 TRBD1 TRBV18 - TGTGCCAGCTCACCGGGACAGGGGGTTGGCTACACCTTC CASSPGQGVGYTF
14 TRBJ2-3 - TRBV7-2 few TGTGCCAGCAGCCTTAGCGGAGTCACAGATACGCAGTATTTT CASSLSGVTDTQYF
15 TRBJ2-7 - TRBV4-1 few TGCGCCAGCAGCCAAGAACGGGAGTTCGGGTACGAGCAGTACTTC CASSQEREFGYEQYF
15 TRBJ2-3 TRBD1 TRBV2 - TGTGCCAGCAGTGGGGACAGACCCTCCACAGATACGCAGTATTTT CASSGDRPSTDTQYF
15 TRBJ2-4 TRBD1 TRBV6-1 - TGTGCCAGCAGTGCCTTTGAGACAGGGGGAAACATTCAGTACTTC CASSAFETGGNIQYF
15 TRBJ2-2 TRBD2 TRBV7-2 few TGTGCCAGCAGAATTGCGGGAGCGGCCACCGGGGAGCTGTTTTTT CASRIAGAATGELFF
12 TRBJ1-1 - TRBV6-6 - TGTGCCAGCAGTAGTATCGGGACTGAAGCTTTCTTT CASSSIGTEAFF
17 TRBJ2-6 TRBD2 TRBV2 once TGTGCCAGCAGTGAAGGGCTAGCGGGGTCCGGGGCCAACGTCCTGACTTTC CASSEGLAGSGANVLTF
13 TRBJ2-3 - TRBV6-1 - TGTGCCAGCAGTGAAGATGAGGCGGATACGCAGTATTTT CASSEDEADTQYF
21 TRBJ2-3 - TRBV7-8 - TGTGCCAGCAGCCGTCTCCCTCGGGTGGGCGGGACCCCCACGGGCACAGATACGCAGTATTTT CASSRLPRVGGTPTGTDTQYF
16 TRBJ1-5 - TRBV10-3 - TGTGCCAGCGCGGGACCGACGGACGCTCCTAATCAGCCCCAGCATTTT CASAGPTDAPNQPQHF
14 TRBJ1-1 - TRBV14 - TGTGCCAGCAGCCAACCAGGGTCGAGGACTGAAGCTTTCTTT CASSQPGSRTEAFF
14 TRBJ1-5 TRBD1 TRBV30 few TGTGCCTGGCAAACAGGGGGGCGGGATCAGCCCCAGCATTTT CAWQTGGRDQPQHF
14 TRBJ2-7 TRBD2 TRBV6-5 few TGTGCCAGCAGTTACGCGGGAGCCGGCAACGAGCAGTACTTC CASSYAGAGNEQYF
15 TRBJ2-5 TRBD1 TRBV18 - TGTGCCAGCTCACCCCGGGACAGGGGTCGAGAGACCCAGTACTTC CASSPRDRGRETQYF
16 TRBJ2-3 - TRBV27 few TGTGCCAGCAGTTCCCCAGCAGGGTCAGGTACAGATACGCAGTATTTT CASSSPAGSGTDTQYF
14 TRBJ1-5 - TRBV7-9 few TGTTCCAGCAGCTTAGGGCTTTCAACGGGGCCCCAGCATTTT CSSSLGLSTGPQHF
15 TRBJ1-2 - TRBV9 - TGTGCCAGCAGCGTAGGGGCAGGGATTAACTATGGCTACACCTTC CASSVGAGINYGYTF
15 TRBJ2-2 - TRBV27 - TGTGCCAGCAGTTTATTAACGGGGAACACCGGGGAGCTGTTTTTT CASSLLTGNTGELFF
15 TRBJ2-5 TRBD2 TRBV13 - TGTGCCAGCAGCAAGGGACTAGCGGGAGTCGAGACCCAGTACTTC CASSKGLAGVETQYF
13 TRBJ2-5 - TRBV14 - TGTGCCAGCAGCCTCGACAGGAGGGAGACCCAGTACTTC CASSLDRRETQYF
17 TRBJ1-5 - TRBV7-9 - TGTGCCAGCAGCTTAGGGGCTAGGGGGGGGGCCAATCAGCCCCAGCATTTT CASSLGARGGANQPQHF
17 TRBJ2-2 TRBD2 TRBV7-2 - TGTGCCAGCAGCTTAGTCGCCGGGACTACTCCCACCGGGGAGCTGTTTTTT CASSLVAGTTPTGELFF
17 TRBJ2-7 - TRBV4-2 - TGTGCCAGCAGCCAAGCGGTTACAGGCCAACCCCCTTACGAGCAGTACTTC CASSQAVTGQPPYEQYF
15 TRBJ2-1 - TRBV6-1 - TGTGCCAGCAGCCCACTAGAGCACGTCGTCAATGAGCAGTTCTTC CASSPLEHVVNEQFF